A selection of T cell receptor beta chains follows, all from one sample in a study of T cells in Graves' hyperthyroidism and ophthalmopathy. TCRdb called the multiplex PCR reads again in MiXCR, with one record for every CDR3 protein. The sample gives approximately 400,000 distinct CDR3 sequences, 14% of which show up once; approximately 9.9% is in the top ten. Sequenced input: blood. Source of these receptors: a woman aged 55 to 70 with Graves' hyperthyroidism. Both conserved end residues are part of each CDR3. Each record gives: CDR3 length, V gene, J gene, clone size, D gene, CDR3 protein, CDR3 DNA. D genes are given only for firm matches. Not every row has a clone size; where given, it reads once, few, many or a size class.

>16|TRBV11-2|TRBJ1-3|.|.
CASSLYTETSGNTIYF
TGTGCCAGCAGCTTATATACGGAGACCTCTGGAAACACCATATATTTT
>14|TRBV20-1|TRBJ2-7|few|.
CSARVPHSTYEQYF
TGCAGTGCTAGAGTACCCCATAGTACCTACGAGCAGTACTTC
>16|TRBV18|TRBJ1-2|many|.
CASSPTTGSNNYGYTF
TGTGCCAGCTCACCAACCACAGGGTCGAATAACTATGGCTACACCTTC
>14|TRBV24-1|TRBJ2-2|many|.
CATSDHISTGELFF
TGTGCCACTTCGGACCACATTAGCACCGGGGAGCTGTTTTTT
>16|TRBV24-1|TRBJ2-2|many|.
CATSELTGGHTGELFF
TGTGCCACCAGCGAACTGACAGGAGGGCACACCGGGGAGCTGTTTTTT
>17|TRBV12-3/TRBV12-4|TRBJ1-2|.|.
CTSSFPDRTNGSYGYTF
TGTACCAGCAGTTTTCCAGACAGGACGAATGGAAGCTATGGCTACACCTTC
>17|TRBV20-1|TRBJ2-1|.|TRBD2
CSARDPTSGHLYNEQFF
TGCAGTGCTAGAGATCCGACTAGCGGCCACCTATACAATGAGCAGTTCTTC
>15|TRBV6-1|TRBJ1-3|.|.
CASSTYSGTVDTIYF
TGTGCCAGCAGCACCTACTCCGGGACTGTGGACACCATATATTTT
>15|TRBV6-2/TRBV6-3|TRBJ2-7|.|.
CASSYPDTATYEQYF
TGTGCCAGCAGTTACCCAGACACCGCAACCTACGAGCAGTACTTC
>14|TRBV20-1|TRBJ1-5|few|.
CSADPGGAGQPQHF
TGCAGTGCCGACCCGGGGGGGGCGGGTCAGCCCCAGCATTTT
>11|TRBV27|TRBJ1-2|few|.
CASSLSDGYTF
TGTGCCAGCAGTTTATCTGATGGCTACACCTTC
>19|TRBV6-1|TRBJ1-6|many|TRBD1
CASSLDQTGTGPHNSPLHF
TGTGCCAGCAGCCTTGACCAGACCGGGACAGGGCCTCATAATTCACCCCTCCACTTT
>16|TRBV7-9|TRBJ2-5|.|.
CASSQTPPRDTGPQYF
TGTGCCAGCAGCCAGACCCCCCCCCGGGACACCGGGCCCCAGTACTTC
>14|TRBV20-1|TRBJ2-5|.|.
CSARDLSRRKTQYF
TGCAGTGCTAGAGATCTGAGCAGGAGGAAGACCCAGTACTTC
>16|TRBV7-9|TRBJ1-4|many|.
CASSPFRDRPNEKLFF
TGTGCCAGCAGCCCATTCCGGGACCGCCCTAATGAAAAACTGTTTTTT
>13|TRBV7-3|TRBJ1-1|.|.
CASSARANTEAFF
TGTGCCAGCAGCGCCCGGGCTAACACTGAAGCTTTCTTT
>15|TRBV6-1|TRBJ2-3|few|TRBD1
CASRESQGASDTQYF
TGTGCCAGCAGGGAGTCACAGGGGGCGTCGGATACGCAGTATTTT
>15|TRBV18|TRBJ2-7|many|.
CASSPRAGDSYEQYF
TGTGCCAGCTCACCACGTGCAGGTGACTCCTACGAGCAGTACTTC
>16|TRBV20-1|TRBJ2-3|few|TRBD2
CSARAASGTSTDTQYF
TGCAGTGCTAGAGCGGCTAGCGGGACTAGCACAGATACGCAGTATTTT
>14|TRBV5-6|TRBJ2-7|.|.
CASRPTGLAYEQYF
TGTGCCAGCAGGCCCACAGGACTGGCCTACGAGCAGTACTTC
>13|TRBV5-6|TRBJ2-3|many|.
CASSSSSPDTQYF
TGTGCCAGCAGTTCGAGCAGCCCAGATACGCAGTATTTT
>13|TRBV7-2|TRBJ1-2|many|.
CASSNSWRGGYTF
TGTGCCAGCAGTAATTCCTGGAGGGGTGGCTACACCTTC
>17|TRBV4-1|TRBJ2-5|.|.
CASSQEEGEATGETQYF
TGCGCCAGCAGCCAGGAGGAGGGGGAAGCGACTGGGGAGACCCAGTACTTC
>13|TRBV28|TRBJ2-7|.|TRBD2
CASSYPGGSEQYF
TGTGCCAGCAGTTACCCGGGAGGCTCCGAGCAGTACTTC
>15|TRBV27|TRBJ2-1|many|TRBD2
CASSPGTSGTNEQFF
TGTGCCAGCAGCCCCGGGACTAGCGGGACCAATGAGCAGTTCTTC
>15|TRBV27|TRBJ1-1|many|.
CASSSRRLMNTEAFF
TGTGCCAGCAGTTCCCGCAGGCTCATGAACACTGAAGCTTTCTTT
>14|TRBV11-2|TRBJ2-7|many|.
CASSLRYNNYEQYF
TGTGCCAGCAGCTTACGGTACAACAACTACGAGCAGTACTTC